This entry describes one T cell receptor (beta chain). In the authors' workflow: Scientists estimated how many nucleated cells there were by amplifying reference gene primers. Measured with immunoSEQ multiplex PCR; TCRdb has only the in-frame clones, and not every one. That table is the source of V, J and clone size, and D and trimming were worked out from the DNA. The sample consists of 300,000 to 500,000 clones, 88% of them appearing once. The source of the sample is a study of blood T cell repertoires in COVID-19. This CDR3 is 12 amino acids long. The V end lost 4 bases, the J end lost 3 bases, and 7 bases lay between the germline ends. Germline V lookup: CDR1 ENHRY, CDR2 SYGVKD.

This receptor was identified in a woman aged 25-40 years with acute COVID-19. This rearrangement joins TRBV10-3 to TRBJ2-7, with no clear D. Source material: PBMCs or T cells enriched from blood (not recorded which). The CDR3 is CAISGSYYEQYF. The CDR3 DNA sequence: TGTGCCATCAGTGGGAGCTACTACGAGCAGTACTTC.